This T cell receptor (beta chain) was observed in a study of CD8 T cells in Susac syndrome. An input of roughly 0.45 to 1 ug of RNA was subjected to reverse transcription using random hexamers. A single record per CDR3 protein comes from TCRdb applying MiXCR to the immunoSEQ multiplex PCR reads. Among 100,000 to 150,000 distinct CDR3 sequences listed, about 95% were seen once. V trimming: 0 bases; J trimming: 10 bases; junction bases outside the gene matches: 4. The CDR3 is made up of 13 amino acids. Germline CDR1 and CDR2: SGDLS and YYNGEE. The sequenced sample was CD4+ T cells from PBMCs. This sequence joins TRBV9 and TRBJ2-1; TRBD1 matches 7 bases. This TCR was sampled from a human donor with multiple sclerosis. The CDR3 region is CASSVATGVEQFF. CDR3 nucleotide sequence: TGTGCCAGCAGCGTAGCTACAGGGGTGGAGCAGTTCTTC.